Sequencing of this T cell receptor beta chain was carried out in a study of blood T cell repertoires in COVID-19. Original data processing: Estimation of nucleated cell counts was performed using reference gene primer amplification. Assay: immunoSEQ multiplex PCR; the TCRdb copy retains only in-frame clones and omits some. Clone size and the V and J calls come from that table; the DNA yielded D and trimming. The table records 120,000 to 150,000 clones, roughly 86% of them present only once. The CDR3 sequence is 15 residues long. With 2 bases removed from V and 1 base from J, the gap between germline ends came to 9 bases. Germline CDR1 SGDLS, CDR2 YYNGEE.

The source of this sequence is a human donor in a cohort sampled during active COVID-19. J is TRBJ1-4 and V is TRBV9; no firm D call. The sequencing input was peripheral blood. CDR3: CASSVRGETNEKLFF. The CDR3 DNA follows: TGTGCCAGCAGCGTCCGGGGAGAAACTAATGAAAAACTGTTTTTT.